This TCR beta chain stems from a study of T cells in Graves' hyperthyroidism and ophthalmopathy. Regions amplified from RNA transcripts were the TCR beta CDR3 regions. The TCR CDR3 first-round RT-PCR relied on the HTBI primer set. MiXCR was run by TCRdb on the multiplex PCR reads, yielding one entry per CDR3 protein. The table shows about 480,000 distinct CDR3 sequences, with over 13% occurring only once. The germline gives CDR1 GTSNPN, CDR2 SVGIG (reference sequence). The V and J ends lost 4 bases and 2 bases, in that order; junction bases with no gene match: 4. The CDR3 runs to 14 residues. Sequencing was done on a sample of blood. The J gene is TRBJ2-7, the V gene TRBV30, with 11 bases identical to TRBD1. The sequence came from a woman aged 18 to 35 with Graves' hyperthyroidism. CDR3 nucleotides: TGTGCCTGGACCCCGGGACAGGGGGCCTACGAGCAGTACTTC. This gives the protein CAWTPGQGAYEQYF.